Listed below are T cell receptor beta chains from one sample, sequenced in a study of cytomegalovirus exposure and HLA in healthy donors. Repertoires were generated with immunoSEQ multiplex PCR, while TCRdb's copy carries only in-frame clones and drops some. The sample has approximately 58,000 clones; about 80% are singletons. Sequenced input: PBMCs. These receptor sequences come from a man aged 25-45 years in good health and CMV-seronegative. CDR3s include the opening cysteine and the closing phenylalanine or tryptophan. D genes are given only for firm matches. The size entry is marked missing in some rows and otherwise reads once, few, many or a size class.

cdr3_nt,cdr3_aa,clone_size,j_call,v_call,d_call
TGCGCCAGCAGTCGAGGGCCAACTAATGAAAAACTGTTTTTT,CASSRGPTNEKLFF,.,TRBJ1-4,TRBV10-1,.
TGTGCCAGCAGTGACGGAGGCGGGAGCACAGATACGCAGTATTTT,CASSDGGGSTDTQYF,once,TRBJ2-3,TRBV6-4,.
TGCGCCAGCAGCCAACTCCCGGGGGGTACAGATACGCAGTATTTT,CASSQLPGGTDTQYF,.,TRBJ2-3,TRBV4-1,TRBD2
TGTGCCAGCAGCTTGGACAGGGTGACGACCAAAAACATTCAGTACTTC,CASSLDRVTTKNIQYF,.,TRBJ2-4,TRBV11-2,TRBD1
TGTGCCAGCAGCCCGACAGGGGGCTTTCCCAATGAGCAGTTCTTC,CASSPTGGFPNEQFF,.,TRBJ2-1,TRBV7-9,TRBD1
TGTGCCTGGAGTGGTAGCGGGCTTTACAATGAGCAGTTCTTC,CAWSGSGLYNEQFF,.,TRBJ2-1,TRBV30,TRBD2
TGTGCCAGCAGAAGGGAGCCCGTTACGCAGTATTTT,CASRREPVTQYF,.,TRBJ2-3,TRBV6-1,.
TGTGCCAGTAGTATTGGGGGGGCTCGCTTTAATCAGCCCCAGCATTTT,CASSIGGARFNQPQHF,.,TRBJ1-5,TRBV19,.
TGTGCCAGCAGCTCCAGCGGGGCGTACAATGAGCAGTTCTTC,CASSSSGAYNEQFF,.,TRBJ2-1,TRBV7-2,TRBD2
TGTGCCAGCAGCACGCCCCTTCGGGGTTCTGGGGCCAACGTCCTGACTTTC,CASSTPLRGSGANVLTF,.,TRBJ2-6,TRBV9,.
TGTGCCAGCAGCCGGGGGTCCTACGAGCAGTACTTC,CASSRGSYEQYF,.,TRBJ2-7,TRBV7-9,.
TGCGCCAGCTGGGGCGGGGCCATGAACACTGAAGCTTTCTTT,CASWGGAMNTEAFF,.,TRBJ1-1,TRBV5-1,.
TGTGCCAGCAGCCTCGAAGGGGCCAATTCACCCCTCCACTTT,CASSLEGANSPLHF,.,TRBJ1-6,TRBV7-9,.
TGTGCCAGCAGCCCGGAAGGGGGGGTACTCAATGAGCAGTTCTTC,CASSPEGGVLNEQFF,.,TRBJ2-1,TRBV5-4,.
TGTGCCAGCAACCGACAGGGGGCCAGCACTGAAGCTTTCTTT,CASNRQGASTEAFF,.,TRBJ1-1,TRBV7-9,TRBD1
TGTGCCAGCAGCTTAGAAAGGGGAGGGGCCCAGCCCCAGCATTTT,CASSLERGGAQPQHF,.,TRBJ1-5,TRBV11-2,.
TGCAGTGCTGGCCCTGACTACGAGCAGTACTTC,CSAGPDYEQYF,once,TRBJ2-7,TRBV20-1,.
TGTGCCATCAGCTCCTGGACAGGCGGATACTATTACAATGAGCAGTTCTTC,CAISSWTGGYYYNEQFF,.,TRBJ2-1,TRBV10-3,TRBD1
TGTGCCAGCACCGGGACTAGCGTTGGAGATACGCAGTATTTT,CASTGTSVGDTQYF,.,TRBJ2-3,TRBV5-4,TRBD2
TGTGCCAGCAGTCCCTACAGGGGAAGCTACACCTTC,CASSPYRGSYTF,few,TRBJ1-2,TRBV27,TRBD1
TGTGCCAGCAGTAGAGGGGGGGGCCTATATCAGCCCCAGCATTTT,CASSRGGGLYQPQHF,.,TRBJ1-5,TRBV6-5,.
TGTGCCAGCAGTTCCAGGGTCAGTGAAAAACTGTTTTTT,CASSSRVSEKLFF,.,TRBJ1-4,TRBV6-6,.
TGCGCCAGCAGCTCCCGGACAGGGGAAGAGACCCAGTACTTC,CASSSRTGEETQYF,once,TRBJ2-5,TRBV5-1,TRBD1
TGTGCCAGCAGCTTTGACTTAAGGAGCTCCTACGAGCAGTACTTC,CASSFDLRSSYEQYF,.,TRBJ2-7,TRBV7-9,.
TGTTCCAGCAGCTTAGGTTCAGTAGGGACTACCACCGAGCAGTACTTC,CSSSLGSVGTTTEQYF,.,TRBJ2-7,TRBV7-9,TRBD2
TGTGCCAGCACCGTCGGGTGGCGGGGGGCTGGGTACAATGAGCAGTTCTTC,CASTVGWRGAGYNEQFF,.,TRBJ2-1,TRBV28,TRBD2
TGTGCCAGCTTCGACAGGACTCATAATTCACCCCTCCACTTT,CASFDRTHNSPLHF,.,TRBJ1-6,TRBV18,.
TGTGCCAGCACCGCTAGCGGGGGGTTCACAGATACGCAGTATTTT,CASTASGGFTDTQYF,.,TRBJ2-3,TRBV5-4,TRBD2
TGTGCCAGCAGCCCGCAAAGGGGCCTGGCCAAAAACATTCAGTACTTC,CASSPQRGLAKNIQYF,.,TRBJ2-4,TRBV7-2,.
TGTGCCAGTAGTATTGGCGGGACAGGTACCTACGAGCAGTACTTC,CASSIGGTGTYEQYF,.,TRBJ2-7,TRBV19,TRBD1
TGTGCCAGCAGTGAAGCGGGGGGACCCTACGAGCAGTACTTC,CASSEAGGPYEQYF,.,TRBJ2-7,TRBV6-1,.
TGTGCCACCGGGAAGGGAGGAACAGATACGCAGTATTTT,CATGKGGTDTQYF,.,TRBJ2-3,TRBV19,.
TGTGCCAGCTGGGGCCCACGTGGCTATAGCTACACCTTC,CASWGPRGYSYTF,.,TRBJ1-2,TRBV27,.
TGTGCCAGCAGCGTAGTTGGTAGCGGGGGGGCAAACACCGGGGAGCTGTTTTTT,CASSVVGSGGANTGELFF,.,TRBJ2-2,TRBV9,TRBD2
TGCGCCAGCAGCCGAGGACGGGAGGTGTATGAGCAGTACTTC,CASSRGREVYEQYF,.,TRBJ2-7,TRBV4-3,TRBD2
TGTGCTAGTGGCGCCCCGGACAGGGGATCAGGGGCCAACGTCCTGACTTTC,CASGAPDRGSGANVLTF,.,TRBJ2-6,TRBV12-5,TRBD1
TGTGCCAGCAGCCTGGGGACAAAAAATACGTACACCATATATTTT,CASSLGTKNTYTIYF,.,TRBJ1-3,TRBV2,.
TGTGCCACCAGCATTGGGACGGGAGTGAACTATGGCTACACCTTC,CATSIGTGVNYGYTF,.,TRBJ1-2,TRBV15,.
TGTGCCAGCAGTCCCCGGACTGCAATCTCTGGAAACACCATATATTTT,CASSPRTAISGNTIYF,.,TRBJ1-3,TRBV25-1,.
TGTGCCAGCAGTTTCGGCGGGGGTAACACCGGGGAGCTGTTTTTT,CASSFGGGNTGELFF,.,TRBJ2-2,TRBV6-6,TRBD2
TGTGCCACCAGCAGAGAAGGAAGGGGTGAGACCCAGTACTTC,CATSREGRGETQYF,.,TRBJ2-5,TRBV15,.
TGTGCCAGTAGTATAGATCTCCAAGGAGACAGGGGGTATTGGGATCAGCCCCAGCATTTT,CASSIDLQGDRGYWDQPQHF,.,TRBJ1-5,TRBV19,TRBD1
TGTGCCAGCAGCTTAGACTTTCGGACAGGGGCTGGGTACAATGAGCAGTTCTTC,CASSLDFRTGAGYNEQFF,.,TRBJ2-1,TRBV7-9,TRBD1
TGTGCCAGCACCCAGAACAGGGCTGGAAACACCATATATTTT,CASTQNRAGNTIYF,.,TRBJ1-3,TRBV6-5,.
TGCGCCAGCAGCCCACAGGACAGGGGTCGAAGTGAGGGCTACACCTTC,CASSPQDRGRSEGYTF,.,TRBJ1-2,TRBV5-1,TRBD1
TGCGCCAGCAGCCAAGAGGGGGCAGAGAGCTATGGCTACACCTTC,CASSQEGAESYGYTF,few,TRBJ1-2,TRBV4-1,.
TGCGCCAGCAGCTTGGAGAGAGGGCCTTCGGGGGGCTACACCTTC,CASSLERGPSGGYTF,.,TRBJ1-2,TRBV5-1,.
TGCGCCAGCAGCCAAGACGGGAGCTCTGGGGCCAACGTCCTGACTTTC,CASSQDGSSGANVLTF,few,TRBJ2-6,TRBV4-3,.